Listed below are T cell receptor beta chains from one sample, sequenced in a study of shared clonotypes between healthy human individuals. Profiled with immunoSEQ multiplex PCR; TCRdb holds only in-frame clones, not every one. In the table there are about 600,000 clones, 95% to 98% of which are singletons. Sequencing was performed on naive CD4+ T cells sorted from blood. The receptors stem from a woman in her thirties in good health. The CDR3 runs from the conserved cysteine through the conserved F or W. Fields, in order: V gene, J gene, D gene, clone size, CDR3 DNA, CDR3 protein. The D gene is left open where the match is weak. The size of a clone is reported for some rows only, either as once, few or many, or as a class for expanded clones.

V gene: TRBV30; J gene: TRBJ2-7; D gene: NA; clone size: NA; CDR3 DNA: TGTGCCTGGAGGAATGGGGGCTCCTACGAGCAGTACTTC; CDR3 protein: CAWRNGGSYEQYF
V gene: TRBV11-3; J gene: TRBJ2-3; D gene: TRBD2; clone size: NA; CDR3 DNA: TGTGCCAGCAGCTTCGGACTAGCGGAAGGCACAGATACGCAGTATTTT; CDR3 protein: CASSFGLAEGTDTQYF
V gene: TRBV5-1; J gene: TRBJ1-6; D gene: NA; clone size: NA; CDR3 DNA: TGCGCCAGCAGCTTGGACGTTGACTCCTATAATTCACCCCTCCACTTT; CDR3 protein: CASSLDVDSYNSPLHF
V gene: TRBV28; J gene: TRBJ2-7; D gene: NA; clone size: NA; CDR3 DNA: TGTGCCAGCAGTTTACCCCTACCGGGCGCCGACGAGCAGTACTTC; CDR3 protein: CASSLPLPGADEQYF
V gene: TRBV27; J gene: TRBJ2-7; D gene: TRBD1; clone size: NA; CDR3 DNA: TGTGCCAGCAGTATCGGGACAGAACCCTACGAGCAGTACTTC; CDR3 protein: CASSIGTEPYEQYF
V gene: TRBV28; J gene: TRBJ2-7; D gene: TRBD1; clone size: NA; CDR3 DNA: TGTGCCAGCAGTTGGGACAGGGTAAGGAGGGAGCAGTACTTC; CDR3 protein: CASSWDRVRREQYF
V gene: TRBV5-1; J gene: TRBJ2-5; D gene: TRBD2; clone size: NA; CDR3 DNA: TGCGCCAGCAGCTTGCACAGTCGGGAGGACCAGTACTTC; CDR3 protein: CASSLHSREDQYF
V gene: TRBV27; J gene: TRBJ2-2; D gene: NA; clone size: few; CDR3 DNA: TGTGCCAGCAGTTCGACCGGGGAGCTGTTTTTT; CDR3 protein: CASSSTGELFF
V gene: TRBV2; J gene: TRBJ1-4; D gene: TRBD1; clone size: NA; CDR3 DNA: TGTGCCAGCAGTGAAGCCCGGACAGGGGACGAAAAACTGTTTTTT; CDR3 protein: CASSEARTGDEKLFF
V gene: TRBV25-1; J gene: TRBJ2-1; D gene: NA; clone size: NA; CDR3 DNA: TGTGCCAGCAGTGCCAAACAGGTTCCCCGTTACAATGAGCAGTTCTTC; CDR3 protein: CASSAKQVPRYNEQFF
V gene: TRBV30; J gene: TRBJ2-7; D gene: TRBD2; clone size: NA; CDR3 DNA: TGTGCCCTGTCGGCGGGGGATCCCTACGAGCAGTACTTC; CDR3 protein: CALSAGDPYEQYF
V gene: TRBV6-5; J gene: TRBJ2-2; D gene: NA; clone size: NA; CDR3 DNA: TGTGCCAGCAGTTACGCAAACACCGGGGAGCTGTTTTTT; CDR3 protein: CASSYANTGELFF
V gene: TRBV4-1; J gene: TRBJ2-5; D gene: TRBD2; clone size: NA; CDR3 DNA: TGCGCCAGCAGCCCGACTAGCGGGATTCTCCTAGAGCAGTACTTC; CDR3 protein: CASSPTSGILLEQYF
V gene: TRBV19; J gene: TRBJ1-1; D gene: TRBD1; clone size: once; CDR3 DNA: TGTGCCAGTAGCTACCTGGGACAGATGAACACTGAAGCTTTCTTT; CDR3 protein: CASSYLGQMNTEAFF
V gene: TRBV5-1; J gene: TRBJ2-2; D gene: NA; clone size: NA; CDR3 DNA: TGCGCCAGCAGCTTGGTTCCAGGGTCGGTCGGGGAGCTGTTTTTT; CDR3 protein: CASSLVPGSVGELFF
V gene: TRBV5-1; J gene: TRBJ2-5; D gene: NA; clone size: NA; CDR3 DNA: TGCGCCAGCAGCGAGCAGTTACAAGAGACCCAGTACTTC; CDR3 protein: CASSEQLQETQYF
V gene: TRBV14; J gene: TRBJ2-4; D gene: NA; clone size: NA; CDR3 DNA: TGTGCCAGCAGCCAAGCACAGAAAAACATTCAGTACTTC; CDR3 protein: CASSQAQKNIQYF
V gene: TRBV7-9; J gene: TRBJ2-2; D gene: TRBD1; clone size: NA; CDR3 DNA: TGTGCCAGCAGCCAAGGGGACAGGGGGCGTTCCGGGGAGCTGTTTTTT; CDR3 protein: CASSQGDRGRSGELFF
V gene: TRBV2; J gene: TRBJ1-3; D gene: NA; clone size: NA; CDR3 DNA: TGTGCCAGCAGTGTCGGGGCCTCTGGAAACACCATATATTTT; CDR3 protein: CASSVGASGNTIYF
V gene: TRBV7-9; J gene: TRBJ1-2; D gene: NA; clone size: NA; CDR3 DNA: TGTGCCAGCAGCTCCGGACAGCTGTATGGCTACACCTTC; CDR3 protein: CASSSGQLYGYTF
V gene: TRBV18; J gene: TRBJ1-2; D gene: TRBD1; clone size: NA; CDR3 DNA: TGTGCCAGCTCACCCCGGGACAGTCTTAACTATGGCTACACCTTC; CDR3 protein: CASSPRDSLNYGYTF
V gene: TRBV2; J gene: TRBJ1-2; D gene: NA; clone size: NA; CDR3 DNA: TGTGCCAGTTGCCAGACAGAAGCTAACTATGGCTACACCTTC; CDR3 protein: CASCQTEANYGYTF
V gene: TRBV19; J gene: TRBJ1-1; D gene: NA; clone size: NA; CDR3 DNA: TGTGCCAGTAGTATAGGCGTGGGGTTCCCTGAAGCTTTCTTT; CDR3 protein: CASSIGVGFPEAFF
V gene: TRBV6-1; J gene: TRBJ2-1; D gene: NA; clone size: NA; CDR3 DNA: TGTGCCAGCAGGGACCGGGGAGACTCCTACAATGAGCAGTTCTTC; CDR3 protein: CASRDRGDSYNEQFF
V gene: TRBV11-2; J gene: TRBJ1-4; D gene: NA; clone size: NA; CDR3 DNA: TGTGCCAGCAGTTCGCGTTTTGGAGCAACTAATGAAAAACTGTTTTTT; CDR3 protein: CASSSRFGATNEKLFF
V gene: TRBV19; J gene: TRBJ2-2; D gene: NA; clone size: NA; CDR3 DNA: TGTGCCAGTCGAAATACAGGGAGCACCGGGGAGCTGTTTTTT; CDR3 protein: CASRNTGSTGELFF
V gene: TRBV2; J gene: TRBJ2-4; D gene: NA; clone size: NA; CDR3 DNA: TGTGCCAGCAAGGGGTTTAACATTCAGTACTTC; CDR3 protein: CASKGFNIQYF
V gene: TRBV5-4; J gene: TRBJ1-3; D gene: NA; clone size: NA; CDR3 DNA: TGTGCCAGCAGCCTCCGGACGGGGGGCTCTGGAAACACCATATATTTT; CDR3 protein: CASSLRTGGSGNTIYF
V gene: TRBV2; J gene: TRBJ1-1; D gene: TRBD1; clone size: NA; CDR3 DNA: TGTGCCAGCAGGGACAGGGCCGGGTCGACTGAAGCTTTCTTT; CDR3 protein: CASRDRAGSTEAFF
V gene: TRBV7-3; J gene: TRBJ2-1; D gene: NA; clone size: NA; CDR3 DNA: TGTGCCAGCAGCTTCTTCGGAAATTCCCCCAATGAGCAGTTCTTC; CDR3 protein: CASSFFGNSPNEQFF
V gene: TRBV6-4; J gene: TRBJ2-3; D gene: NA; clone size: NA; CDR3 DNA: TGTGCCAGCTCGGGCGTGGCGAGCACAGATACGCAGTATTTT; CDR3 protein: CASSGVASTDTQYF
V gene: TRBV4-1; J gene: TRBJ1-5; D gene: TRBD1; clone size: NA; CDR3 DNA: TGCGCCAGCAGCCAAGGGGTGGCAGGGGGCCTCGTGGGAGAGCCCCAGCATTTT; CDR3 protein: CASSQGVAGGLVGEPQHF
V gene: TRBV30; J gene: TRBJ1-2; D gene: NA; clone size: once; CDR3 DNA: TGTGCCTGGGCTGACGGAAACTATGGCTACACCTTC; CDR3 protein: CAWADGNYGYTF
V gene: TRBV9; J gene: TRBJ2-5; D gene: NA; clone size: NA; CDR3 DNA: TGTGCCAGCAGCGTTTCTAACCAAGAGACCCAGTACTTC; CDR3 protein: CASSVSNQETQYF
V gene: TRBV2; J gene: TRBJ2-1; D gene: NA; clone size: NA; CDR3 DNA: TGTGCCAGCAGTGGCTACAATGAGCAGTTCTTC; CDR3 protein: CASSGYNEQFF
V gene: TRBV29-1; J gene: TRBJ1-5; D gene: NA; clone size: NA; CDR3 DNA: TGCAGCGGAGCTTATGATAGCAATCAGCCCCAGCATTTT; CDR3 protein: CSGAYDSNQPQHF
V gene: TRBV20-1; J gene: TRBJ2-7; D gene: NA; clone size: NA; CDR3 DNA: TGCAGTGCCGCGACAGCTTACGAGCAGTACTTC; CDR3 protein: CSAATAYEQYF
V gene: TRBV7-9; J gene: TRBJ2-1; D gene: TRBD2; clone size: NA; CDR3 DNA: TGTGCCAGCAGCCCGGGGACTAGGCAGTTCTTC; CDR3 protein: CASSPGTRQFF